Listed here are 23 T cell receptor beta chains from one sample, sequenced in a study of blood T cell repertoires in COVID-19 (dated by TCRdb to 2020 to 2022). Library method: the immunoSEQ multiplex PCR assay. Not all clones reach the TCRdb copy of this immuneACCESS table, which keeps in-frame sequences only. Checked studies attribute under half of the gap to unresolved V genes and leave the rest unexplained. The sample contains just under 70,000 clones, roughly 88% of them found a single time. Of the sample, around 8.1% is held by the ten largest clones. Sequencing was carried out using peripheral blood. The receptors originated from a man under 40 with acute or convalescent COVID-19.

This CDR3 reads CASSQGREGPYEQYF. The CDR3 DNA reads TGTGCCAGCAGCCAAGGGCGGGAGGGCCCTTACGAGCAGTACTTC. This rearrangement joins TRBV4-2 to TRBJ2-7, with TRBD2 identical over 9 bases. Per the germline V gene, CDR1 is LGHNA and CDR2 is YNFKEQ. The CDR3 is made up of 15 amino acids. Trimming at V came to 1 base and at J to 4 bases, leaving 5 bases not matched to a gene.

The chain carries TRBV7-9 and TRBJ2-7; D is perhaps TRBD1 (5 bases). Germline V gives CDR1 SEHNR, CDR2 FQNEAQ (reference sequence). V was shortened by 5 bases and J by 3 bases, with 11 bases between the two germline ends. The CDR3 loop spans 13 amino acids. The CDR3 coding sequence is TGTGCCAGCAGCCGTTGGGGCAACTACGAGCAGTACTTC. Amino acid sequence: CASSRWGNYEQYF.

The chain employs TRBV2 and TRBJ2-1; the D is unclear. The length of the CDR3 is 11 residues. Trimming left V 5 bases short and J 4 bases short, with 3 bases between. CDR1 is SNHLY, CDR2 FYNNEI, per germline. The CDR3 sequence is CASSRYNEQFF. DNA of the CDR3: TGTGCCAGCAGTCGGTACAATGAGCAGTTCTTC. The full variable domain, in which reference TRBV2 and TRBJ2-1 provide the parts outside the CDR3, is EPEVTQTPSHQVTQMGQEVILRCVPISNHLYFYWYRQILGQKVEFLVSFYNNEISEKSEIFDDQFSVERPDGSNFTLKIRSTKLEDSAMYFCASSRYNEQFFGPGTRLTVL.

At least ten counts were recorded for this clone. The CDR3 DNA reads TGCAGTGCAGGACAGGCCTACGAGCAGTACTTC. Its translation is CSAGQAYEQYF. This rearrangement joins TRBV20-1 to TRBJ2-7; 7 nucleotides agree with TRBD1. Germline CDR1 DFQATT, CDR2 SNEGSKA (reference sequence). Losses at the gene ends were 6 bases for V and 2 bases for J; bases not matched to a gene: 1. CDR3 length: 11 residues.

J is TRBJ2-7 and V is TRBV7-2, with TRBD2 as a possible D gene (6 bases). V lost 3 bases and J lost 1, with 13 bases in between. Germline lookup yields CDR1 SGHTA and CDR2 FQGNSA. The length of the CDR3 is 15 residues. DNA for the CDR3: TGTGCCAGCAGCTTCAGTGTCGGGGGATCCTACGAGCAGTACTTC. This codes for CASSFSVGGSYEQYF.

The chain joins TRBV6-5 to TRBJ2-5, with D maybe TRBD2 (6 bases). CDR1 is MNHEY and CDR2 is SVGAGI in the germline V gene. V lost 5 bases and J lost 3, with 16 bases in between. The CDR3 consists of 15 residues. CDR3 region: CASSTPGVPKETQYF. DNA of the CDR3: TGTGCCAGCAGTACCCCGGGAGTTCCCAAAGAGACCCAGTACTTC.

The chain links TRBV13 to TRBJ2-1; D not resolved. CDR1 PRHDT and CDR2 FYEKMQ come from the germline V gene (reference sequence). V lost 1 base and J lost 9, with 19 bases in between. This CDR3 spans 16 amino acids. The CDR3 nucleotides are TGTGCCAGCAGCTTAGTCAATGTGGCAGGTGTAGGTGAGCAGTTCTTC. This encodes CASSLVNVAGVGEQFF.

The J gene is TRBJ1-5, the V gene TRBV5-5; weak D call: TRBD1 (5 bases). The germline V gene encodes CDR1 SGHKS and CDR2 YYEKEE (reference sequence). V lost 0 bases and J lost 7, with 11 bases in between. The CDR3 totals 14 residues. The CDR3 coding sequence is TGTGCCAGCAGCTTGGTTGACAGTCCGCAGCCCCAGCATTTT. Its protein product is CASSLVDSPQPQHF.

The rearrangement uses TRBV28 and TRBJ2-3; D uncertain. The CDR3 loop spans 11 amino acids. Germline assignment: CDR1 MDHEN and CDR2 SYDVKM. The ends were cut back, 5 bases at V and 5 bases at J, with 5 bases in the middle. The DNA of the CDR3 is TGTGCCAGCAGTAATCTAGATACGCAGTATTTT. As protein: CASSNLDTQYF.

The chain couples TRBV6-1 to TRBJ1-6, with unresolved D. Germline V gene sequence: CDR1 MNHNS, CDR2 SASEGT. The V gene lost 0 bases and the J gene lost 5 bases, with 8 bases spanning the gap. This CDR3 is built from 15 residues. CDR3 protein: CASSEAAGDNSPLHF. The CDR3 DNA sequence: TGTGCCAGCAGTGAAGCAGCGGGTGATAATTCACCCCTCCACTTT.

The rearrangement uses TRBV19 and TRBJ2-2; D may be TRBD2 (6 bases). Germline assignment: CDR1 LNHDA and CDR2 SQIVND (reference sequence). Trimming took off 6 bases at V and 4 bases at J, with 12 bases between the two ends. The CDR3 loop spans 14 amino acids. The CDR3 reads CASRKNSGTGELFF. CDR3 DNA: TGTGCCAGTAGGAAAAATAGCGGCACCGGGGAGCTGTTTTTT.

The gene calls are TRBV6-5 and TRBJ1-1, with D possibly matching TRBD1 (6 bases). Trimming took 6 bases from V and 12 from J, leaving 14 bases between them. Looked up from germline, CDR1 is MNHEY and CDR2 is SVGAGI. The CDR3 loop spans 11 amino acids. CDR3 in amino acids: CASRQGLVTFF. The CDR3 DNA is TGTGCCAGCAGACAGGGTTTGGTAACTTTCTTT.

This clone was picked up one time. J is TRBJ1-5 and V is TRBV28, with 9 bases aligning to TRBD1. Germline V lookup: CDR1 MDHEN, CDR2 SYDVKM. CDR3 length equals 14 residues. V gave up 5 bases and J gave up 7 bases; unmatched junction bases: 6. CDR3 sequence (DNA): TGTGCCAGCAGTCTGCGACAGGGGGGCCAGCCCCAGCATTTT. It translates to CASSLRQGGQPQHF.

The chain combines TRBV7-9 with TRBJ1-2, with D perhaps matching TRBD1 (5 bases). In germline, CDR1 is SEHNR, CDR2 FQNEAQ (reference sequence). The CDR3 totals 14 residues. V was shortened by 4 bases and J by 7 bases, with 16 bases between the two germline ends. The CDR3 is CASSSQTVLSGYTF. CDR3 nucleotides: TGTGCCAGCAGCTCGCAGACAGTTTTAAGTGGCTACACCTTC.

CDR3 loop: CASSEREHNEQFF. The CDR3 DNA reads as TGTGCCAGCAGTGAGCGGGAGCACAATGAGCAGTTCTTC. The V call is TRBV6-1, the J call TRBJ2-1, with 7 bases aligning to TRBD2. This CDR3 has 13 residues. Germline CDR1 MNHNS, CDR2 SASEGT. The trim removed 3 bases at V and 5 bases at J, leaving 1 base unmatched.

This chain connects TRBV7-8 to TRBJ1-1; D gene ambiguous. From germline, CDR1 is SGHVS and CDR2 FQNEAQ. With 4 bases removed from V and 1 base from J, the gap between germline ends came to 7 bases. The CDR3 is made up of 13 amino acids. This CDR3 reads CASSSSQNTEAFF. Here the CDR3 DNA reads TGTGCCAGCAGCTCTTCACAGAACACTGAAGCTTTCTTT.

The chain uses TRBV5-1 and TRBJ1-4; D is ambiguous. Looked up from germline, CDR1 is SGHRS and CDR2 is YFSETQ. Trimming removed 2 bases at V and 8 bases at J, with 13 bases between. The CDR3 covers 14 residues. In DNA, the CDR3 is TGCGCCAGCAGCTTTAGTCAATGGAGGGAAAAACTGTTTTTT. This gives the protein CASSFSQWREKLFF.

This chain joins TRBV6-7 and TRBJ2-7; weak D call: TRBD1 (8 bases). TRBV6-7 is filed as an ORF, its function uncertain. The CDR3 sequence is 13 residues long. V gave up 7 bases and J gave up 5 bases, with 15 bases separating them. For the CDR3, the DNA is TGTGCCAGCACCGGACAGGGAGGGCACGAGCAGTACTTC. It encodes CASTGQGGHEQYF.

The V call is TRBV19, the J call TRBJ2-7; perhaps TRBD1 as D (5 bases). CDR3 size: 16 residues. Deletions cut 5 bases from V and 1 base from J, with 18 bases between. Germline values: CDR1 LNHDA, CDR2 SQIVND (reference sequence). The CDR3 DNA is TGTGCCAGTAGTCCGACCAAGACAGCTCCGTCCTACGAGCAGTACTTC. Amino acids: CASSPTKTAPSYEQYF.

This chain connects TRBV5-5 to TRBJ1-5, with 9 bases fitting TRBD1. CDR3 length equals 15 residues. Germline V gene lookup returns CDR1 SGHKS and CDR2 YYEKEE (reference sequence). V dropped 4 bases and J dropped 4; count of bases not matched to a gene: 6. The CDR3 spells CASSAGTGINQPQHF. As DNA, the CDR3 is TGTGCCAGCAGCGCCGGGACAGGGATAAATCAGCCCCAGCATTTT.

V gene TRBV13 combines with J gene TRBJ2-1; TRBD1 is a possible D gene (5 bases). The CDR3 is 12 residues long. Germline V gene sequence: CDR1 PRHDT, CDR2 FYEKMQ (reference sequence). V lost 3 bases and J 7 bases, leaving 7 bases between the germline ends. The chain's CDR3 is CASSFRQNEQFF. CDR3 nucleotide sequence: TGTGCCAGCAGCTTCCGACAGAATGAGCAGTTCTTC.

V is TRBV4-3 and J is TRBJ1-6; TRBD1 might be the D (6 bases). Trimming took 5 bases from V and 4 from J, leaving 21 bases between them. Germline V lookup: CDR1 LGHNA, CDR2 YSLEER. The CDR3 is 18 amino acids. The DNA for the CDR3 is TGCGCCAGCAGCTCCCGGACGGTCGGGGGGCCTTATAATTCACCCCTCCACTTT. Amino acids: CASSSRTVGGPYNSPLHF.

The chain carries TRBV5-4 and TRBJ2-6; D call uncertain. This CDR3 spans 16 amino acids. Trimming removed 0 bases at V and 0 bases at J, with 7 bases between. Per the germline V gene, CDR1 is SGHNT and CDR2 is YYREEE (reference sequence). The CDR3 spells CASSLGGLSGANVLTF. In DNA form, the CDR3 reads TGTGCCAGCAGCTTGGGAGGCCTCTCTGGGGCCAACGTCCTGACTTTC.